A selection of T cell receptor beta chains follows, all from one sample in a study of blood T cell repertoires in COVID-19. Data came from immunoSEQ multiplex PCR; TCRdb stores just in-frame clones and leaves some out. The table has around 250,000 clones, about 80% seen once. The sample taken for sequencing was PBMCs or T cells enriched from blood (not recorded which). Source of these receptors: a man in his fifties who had recovered from COVID-19. The CDR3 runs from the conserved cysteine through the conserved F or W. Fields, in order: clone size, V gene, J gene, D gene, CDR3 DNA, CDR3 protein. A D gene is named only where the DNA matches it firmly. Some rows mark clone size as missing; the rest say once, few, many or name a class of expanded clone.

clone size: NA; V gene: TRBV7-9; J gene: TRBJ2-5; D gene: TRBD1; CDR3 DNA: TGTGCCAGCAGCTTAGTAGGGGGCGGGGAGACCCAGTACTTC; CDR3 protein: CASSLVGGGETQYF
clone size: NA; V gene: TRBV7-2; J gene: TRBJ1-2; D gene: NA; CDR3 DNA: TGTGCCAGTTTTCCCTGGGGCGATCACTCTGGCTACACCTTC; CDR3 protein: CASFPWGDHSGYTF
clone size: NA; V gene: TRBV28; J gene: TRBJ2-7; D gene: TRBD2; CDR3 DNA: TGTGCCAGCAGTACGGGGTTTGCGGGGGGAAGCTCCTACGAGCAGTACTTC; CDR3 protein: CASSTGFAGGSSYEQYF
clone size: NA; V gene: TRBV7-9; J gene: TRBJ1-2; D gene: TRBD1; CDR3 DNA: TGTGCCAGCAGCTCTACACAGGGGGTCTATGGCTACACCTTC; CDR3 protein: CASSSTQGVYGYTF
clone size: NA; V gene: TRBV5-1; J gene: TRBJ2-1; D gene: NA; CDR3 DNA: TGCGCCAGCAGCTTTGCGCGTACCTACAATGAGCAGTTCTTC; CDR3 protein: CASSFARTYNEQFF
clone size: NA; V gene: TRBV14; J gene: TRBJ2-3; D gene: NA; CDR3 DNA: TGTGCCAGCAGCCTCGTGGATACGCAGTATTTT; CDR3 protein: CASSLVDTQYF
clone size: once; V gene: TRBV6-1; J gene: TRBJ1-3; D gene: NA; CDR3 DNA: TGTGCCAGCAGTGAAACAGTTTTCTCTGGAAACACCATATATTTT; CDR3 protein: CASSETVFSGNTIYF
clone size: NA; V gene: TRBV10-3; J gene: TRBJ2-7; D gene: NA; CDR3 DNA: TGTGCCATCAGTGACCTGACAGGCTACGAGCAGTACTTC; CDR3 protein: CAISDLTGYEQYF
clone size: NA; V gene: TRBV5-8; J gene: TRBJ2-7; D gene: NA; CDR3 DNA: TGTGCCAGCAGAAACAGGCAGGGTCACTACGAGCAGTACTTC; CDR3 protein: CASRNRQGHYEQYF
clone size: NA; V gene: TRBV3-1/TRBV3-2; J gene: TRBJ1-2; D gene: TRBD1; CDR3 DNA: TGTGCCAGCAGCCAAGAAAGGGGGCGTGGCTACACCTTC; CDR3 protein: CASSQERGRGYTF
clone size: NA; V gene: TRBV6-1; J gene: TRBJ1-6; D gene: TRBD1; CDR3 DNA: TGTGCCAGCAGTGACAGGGGGATGGGGAATTCACCCCTCCACTTT; CDR3 protein: CASSDRGMGNSPLHF
clone size: NA; V gene: TRBV6-5; J gene: TRBJ2-2; D gene: NA; CDR3 DNA: TGTGCCAGCAGTTTTCTGTCCGGGGAGCTGTTTTTT; CDR3 protein: CASSFLSGELFF
clone size: NA; V gene: TRBV11-3; J gene: TRBJ2-1; D gene: TRBD2; CDR3 DNA: TGTGCCAGCAGCCCCCGGGGGGGCGGGAGTACGAGGGAGCAGTTCTTC; CDR3 protein: CASSPRGGGSTREQFF
clone size: few; V gene: TRBV9; J gene: TRBJ2-7; D gene: NA; CDR3 DNA: TGTGCCAGCAGCGTAGGCCCGGGATACTCCTACGAGCAGTACTTC; CDR3 protein: CASSVGPGYSYEQYF
clone size: NA; V gene: TRBV6-5; J gene: TRBJ1-5; D gene: NA; CDR3 DNA: TGTGCCAGCGGACGGGGGATTCAGCCCCAGCATTTT; CDR3 protein: CASGRGIQPQHF
clone size: NA; V gene: TRBV3-1/TRBV3-2; J gene: TRBJ1-2; D gene: NA; CDR3 DNA: TGTGCCAGCAGCTTCACCGCAGCGAACGGGGGCTACACCTTC; CDR3 protein: CASSFTAANGGYTF
clone size: NA; V gene: TRBV5-4; J gene: TRBJ1-1; D gene: NA; CDR3 DNA: TGTGCCAGCAGCTACAGAGCCACTGCTGAAGCTTTCTTT; CDR3 protein: CASSYRATAEAFF
clone size: NA; V gene: TRBV3-1/TRBV3-2; J gene: TRBJ2-2; D gene: NA; CDR3 DNA: TGTGCCAGCAGCCAAATCCCCGGGGCCGGGGAGCTGTTTTTT; CDR3 protein: CASSQIPGAGELFF
clone size: few; V gene: TRBV9; J gene: TRBJ1-1; D gene: TRBD1; CDR3 DNA: TGTGCCAGCAGCGCCGGACAGGGGGCCAGTGTCACTGAAGCTTTCTTT; CDR3 protein: CASSAGQGASVTEAFF
clone size: few; V gene: TRBV7-9; J gene: TRBJ2-1; D gene: TRBD2; CDR3 DNA: TGTGCCAGCAGCTTAGGGAGCGGGAGTCTCTCCTACAATGAGCAGTTCTTC; CDR3 protein: CASSLGSGSLSYNEQFF
clone size: NA; V gene: TRBV13; J gene: TRBJ2-1; D gene: NA; CDR3 DNA: TGTGCCAGCAGCCTTAGTTACAATGAGCAGTTCTTC; CDR3 protein: CASSLSYNEQFF
clone size: NA; V gene: TRBV9; J gene: TRBJ1-4; D gene: TRBD1; CDR3 DNA: TGTGCCAGCAGCCCGGGGACAGCTAGTAATGAAAAACTGTTTTTT; CDR3 protein: CASSPGTASNEKLFF
clone size: NA; V gene: TRBV18; J gene: TRBJ2-1; D gene: TRBD2; CDR3 DNA: TGTGCCAGCCAGACTAGCGGGAAATACAATGAGCAGTTCTTC; CDR3 protein: CASQTSGKYNEQFF
clone size: NA; V gene: TRBV6-5; J gene: TRBJ1-2; D gene: NA; CDR3 DNA: TGTGCCAGCAGTTACGACGGCAGGGTGGGCGGCTACACCTTC; CDR3 protein: CASSYDGRVGGYTF